Listed below are T cell receptor beta chains from one sample, sequenced in a study of cytomegalovirus exposure and HLA in healthy donors. Data came from immunoSEQ multiplex PCR; TCRdb stores just in-frame clones and leaves some out. Counted here are around 170,000 clones, 75% to 90% occurring once; the ten biggest clones make up 6.3%. The specimen sequenced was PBMCs. These receptors all come from a man aged 40-49 years in good health and CMV-seropositive. Both conserved end residues are part of each CDR3. The D gene is left open where the match is weak. Where a row states a size, it is once, few, many or the class of an expanded clone; other rows omit it.

j_call: TRBJ2-5
v_call: TRBV7-9
d_call: TRBD1
clone_size: NA
cdr3_aa: CASSLVPPDRGIQETQYF
cdr3_nt: TGTGCCAGCAGCTTAGTCCCCCCCGACAGGGGGATCCAAGAGACCCAGTACTTC

j_call: TRBJ1-1
v_call: TRBV7-8
d_call: NA
clone_size: NA
cdr3_aa: CASSPREGSNTEAFF
cdr3_nt: TGTGCCAGCAGCCCTAGAGAGGGATCCAACACTGAAGCTTTCTTT

j_call: TRBJ2-2
v_call: TRBV6-4
d_call: TRBD2
clone_size: NA
cdr3_aa: CASSGEGPTGELFF
cdr3_nt: TGTGCCAGCAGTGGGGAGGGGCCGACCGGGGAGCTGTTTTTT

j_call: TRBJ1-5
v_call: TRBV19
d_call: NA
clone_size: NA
cdr3_aa: CASSTGIKPQHF
cdr3_nt: TGTGCCAGTAGTACGGGGATAAAGCCCCAGCATTTT

j_call: TRBJ1-1
v_call: TRBV7-9
d_call: NA
clone_size: NA
cdr3_aa: CASSLYGGWMNTEAFF
cdr3_nt: TGTGCCAGCAGCTTGTACGGGGGTTGGATGAACACTGAAGCTTTCTTT

j_call: TRBJ1-2
v_call: TRBV11-2
d_call: TRBD1
clone_size: NA
cdr3_aa: CASSLDRGRGYTF
cdr3_nt: TGTGCCAGCAGCCTAGACAGGGGGCGAGGCTACACCTTC

j_call: TRBJ2-7
v_call: TRBV4-3
d_call: NA
clone_size: NA
cdr3_aa: CASSQKGGPRYEQYF
cdr3_nt: TGCGCCAGCAGCCAGAAGGGGGGGCCGAGGTACGAGCAGTACTTC

j_call: TRBJ2-3
v_call: TRBV5-6
d_call: TRBD1
clone_size: NA
cdr3_aa: CASSFGQGYRTDTQYF
cdr3_nt: TGTGCCAGCAGCTTCGGACAGGGTTATCGCACAGATACGCAGTATTTT

j_call: TRBJ2-2
v_call: TRBV4-3
d_call: TRBD2
clone_size: few
cdr3_aa: CASSQRTSDTGELFF
cdr3_nt: TGCGCCAGCAGCCAACGGACTAGCGACACCGGGGAGCTGTTTTTT

j_call: TRBJ2-7
v_call: TRBV19
d_call: NA
clone_size: once
cdr3_aa: CATMDIPYEQYF
cdr3_nt: TGTGCCACCATGGACATACCCTACGAGCAGTACTTC

j_call: TRBJ1-2
v_call: TRBV25-1
d_call: TRBD1
clone_size: few
cdr3_aa: CASSEPSPTGGYGYTF
cdr3_nt: TGTGCCAGCAGTGAACCCTCTCCTACAGGGGGCTATGGCTACACCTTC

j_call: TRBJ2-6
v_call: TRBV7-8
d_call: NA
clone_size: once
cdr3_aa: CASRPLARTDSSGANVLTF
cdr3_nt: TGTGCCAGCAGACCCCTCGCCAGGACCGACAGCTCTGGGGCCAACGTCCTGACTTTC

j_call: TRBJ1-2
v_call: TRBV9
d_call: NA
clone_size: NA
cdr3_aa: CASSVDLTDGYTF
cdr3_nt: TGTGCCAGCAGCGTAGATCTCACAGATGGCTACACCTTC

j_call: TRBJ2-5
v_call: TRBV10-2
d_call: NA
clone_size: NA
cdr3_aa: CASSLTSPQETQYF
cdr3_nt: TGCGCCAGCAGTTTAACATCCCCCCAAGAGACCCAGTACTTC

j_call: TRBJ2-7
v_call: TRBV6-1
d_call: TRBD1
clone_size: few
cdr3_aa: CASPGQGAYEQYF
cdr3_nt: TGTGCCAGCCCGGGACAGGGGGCCTACGAGCAGTACTTC

j_call: TRBJ1-3
v_call: TRBV10-3
d_call: NA
clone_size: NA
cdr3_aa: CAISGDGNTIYF
cdr3_nt: TGTGCCATCAGCGGGGATGGAAACACCATATATTTT

j_call: TRBJ1-1
v_call: TRBV7-6
d_call: NA
clone_size: NA
cdr3_aa: CASSLALKGKGNTEAFF
cdr3_nt: TGTGCCAGCAGCTTAGCTCTGAAGGGGAAGGGGAACACTGAAGCTTTCTTT

j_call: TRBJ2-7
v_call: TRBV18
d_call: TRBD1
clone_size: NA
cdr3_aa: CASSRDRVYEQYF
cdr3_nt: TGTGCCAGCTCAAGGGACAGGGTATATGAGCAGTACTTC

j_call: TRBJ2-3
v_call: TRBV7-3
d_call: TRBD1
clone_size: NA
cdr3_aa: CSSSHGTGGVGSADTQYF
cdr3_nt: TGTTCCAGCAGCCACGGGACAGGGGGCGTTGGTAGTGCAGATACGCAGTATTTT

j_call: TRBJ2-7
v_call: TRBV5-1
d_call: TRBD2
clone_size: NA
cdr3_aa: CASSGLAGNYEQYF
cdr3_nt: TGCGCCAGCAGTGGACTAGCGGGGAATTACGAGCAGTACTTC

j_call: TRBJ2-1
v_call: TRBV7-2
d_call: TRBD1
clone_size: NA
cdr3_aa: CASSAAGTGVYNEQFF
cdr3_nt: TGTGCCAGCAGCGCCGCCGGGACAGGGGTCTACAATGAGCAGTTCTTC

j_call: TRBJ2-5
v_call: TRBV5-1
d_call: NA
clone_size: NA
cdr3_aa: CASSLRGVETQYF
cdr3_nt: TGCGCCAGCAGCTTGCGCGGGGTCGAGACCCAGTACTTC

j_call: TRBJ1-1
v_call: TRBV7-9
d_call: TRBD1
clone_size: NA
cdr3_aa: CASRPRQGYEAFF
cdr3_nt: TGTGCCAGCAGACCTAGACAGGGATACGAAGCTTTCTTT

j_call: TRBJ2-7
v_call: TRBV6-5
d_call: NA
clone_size: NA
cdr3_aa: CASSYGPDRREQYF
cdr3_nt: TGTGCCAGCAGTTACGGGCCCGACCGACGCGAGCAGTACTTC

j_call: TRBJ1-4
v_call: TRBV27
d_call: NA
clone_size: NA
cdr3_aa: CASSLVTGGTNEKLFF
cdr3_nt: TGTGCCAGCAGTTTAGTCACCGGGGGTACTAATGAAAAACTGTTTTTT

j_call: TRBJ2-1
v_call: TRBV28
d_call: TRBD2
clone_size: NA
cdr3_aa: CASSETSGAYNEQFF
cdr3_nt: TGTGCCAGCAGCGAAACTAGCGGGGCCTACAATGAGCAGTTCTTC

j_call: TRBJ1-4
v_call: TRBV5-6
d_call: NA
clone_size: NA
cdr3_aa: CASSLLAATNEKLFF
cdr3_nt: TGTGCCAGCAGCTTGTTAGCCGCAACTAATGAAAAACTGTTTTTT